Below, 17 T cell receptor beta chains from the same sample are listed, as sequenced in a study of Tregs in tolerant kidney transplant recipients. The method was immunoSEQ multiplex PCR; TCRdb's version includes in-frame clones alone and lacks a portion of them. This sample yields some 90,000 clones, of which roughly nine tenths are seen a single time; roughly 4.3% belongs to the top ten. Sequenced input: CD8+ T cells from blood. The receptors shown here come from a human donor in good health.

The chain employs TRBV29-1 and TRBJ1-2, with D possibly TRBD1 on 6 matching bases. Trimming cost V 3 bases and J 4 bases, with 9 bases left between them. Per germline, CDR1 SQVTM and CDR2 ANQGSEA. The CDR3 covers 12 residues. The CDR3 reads CSVDRGGYGYTF. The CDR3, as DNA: TGCAGCGTTGACAGGGGTGGCTATGGCTACACCTTC.

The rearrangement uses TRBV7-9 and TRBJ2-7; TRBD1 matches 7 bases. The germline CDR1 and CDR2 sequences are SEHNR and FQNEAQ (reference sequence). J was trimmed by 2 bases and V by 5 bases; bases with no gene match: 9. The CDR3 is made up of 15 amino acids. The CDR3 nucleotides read TGTGCCAGCAGCCCACGAAATACAGGGGCCTACGAGCAGTACTTC. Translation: CASSPRNTGAYEQYF.

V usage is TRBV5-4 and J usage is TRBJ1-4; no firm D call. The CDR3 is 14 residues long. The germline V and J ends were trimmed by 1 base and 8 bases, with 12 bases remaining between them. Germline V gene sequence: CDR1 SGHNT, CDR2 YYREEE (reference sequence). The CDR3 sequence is CASSLKGGLEKLFF. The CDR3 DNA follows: TGTGCCAGCAGCTTGAAAGGAGGGTTGGAAAAACTGTTTTTT.

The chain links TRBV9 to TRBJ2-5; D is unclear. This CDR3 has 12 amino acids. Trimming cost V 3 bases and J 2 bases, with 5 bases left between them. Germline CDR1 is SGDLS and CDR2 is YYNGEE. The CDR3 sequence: CASSEGQETQYF. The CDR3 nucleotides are TGTGCCAGCAGCGAAGGACAAGAGACCCAGTACTTC.

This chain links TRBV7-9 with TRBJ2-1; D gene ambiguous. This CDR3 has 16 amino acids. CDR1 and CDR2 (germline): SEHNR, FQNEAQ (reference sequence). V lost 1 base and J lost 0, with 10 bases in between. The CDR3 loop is CASSLVRASSYNEQFF. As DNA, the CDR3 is TGTGCCAGCAGCTTAGTCCGGGCCAGCTCCTACAATGAGCAGTTCTTC.

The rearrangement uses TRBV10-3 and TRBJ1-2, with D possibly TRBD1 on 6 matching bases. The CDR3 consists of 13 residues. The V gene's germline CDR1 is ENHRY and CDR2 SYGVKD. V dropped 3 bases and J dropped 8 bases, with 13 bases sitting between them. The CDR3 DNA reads TGTGCCATCAGTGATGGGGGCGCGGGCGGCTACACCTTC. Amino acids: CAISDGGAGGYTF.

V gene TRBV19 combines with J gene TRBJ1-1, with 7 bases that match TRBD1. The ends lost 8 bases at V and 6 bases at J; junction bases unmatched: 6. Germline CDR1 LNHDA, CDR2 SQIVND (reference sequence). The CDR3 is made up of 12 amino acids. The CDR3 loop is CASDRGTAEAFF. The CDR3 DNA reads TGTGCCAGTGACCGAGGGACAGCTGAAGCTTTCTTT.

CDR3 region: CASSERYSYGYTF. The CDR3 coding sequence is TGTGCCAGCTCGGAACGATACTCCTATGGCTACACCTTC. V and J are TRBV27 and TRBJ1-2, with D hard to call. There are 13 residues in the CDR3. Germline V gives CDR1 MNHEY, CDR2 SMNVEV (reference sequence). V was pared by 8 bases and J by 4 bases, with 14 bases between.

CDR3 sequence (DNA): TGTGCCAGCAGCTTAGTAGACGGGGCGAACACTGAAGCTTTCTTT. Protein sequence: CASSLVDGANTEAFF. This chain joins TRBV7-9 and TRBJ1-1; D possibly corresponds to TRBD1 (5 bases). Germline-derived CDR1 and CDR2 are SEHNR and FQNEAQ (reference sequence). Trimming stripped 1 base from V and 1 base from J, with 10 bases between. The CDR3 consists of 15 residues.

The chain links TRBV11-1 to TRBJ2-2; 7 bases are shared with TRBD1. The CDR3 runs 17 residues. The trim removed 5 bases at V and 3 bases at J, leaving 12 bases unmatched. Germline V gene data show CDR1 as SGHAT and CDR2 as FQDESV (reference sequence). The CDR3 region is CASSPVDRVEYTGELFF. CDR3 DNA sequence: TGTGCCAGCAGCCCTGTCGACAGGGTTGAGTACACCGGGGAGCTGTTTTTT.

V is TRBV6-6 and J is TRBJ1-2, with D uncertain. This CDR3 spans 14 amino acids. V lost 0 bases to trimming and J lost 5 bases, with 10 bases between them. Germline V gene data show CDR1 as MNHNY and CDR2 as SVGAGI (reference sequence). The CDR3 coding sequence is TGTGCCAGCAGTTACTCGTTAGAAGAGTATGGCTACACCTTC. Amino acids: CASSYSLEEYGYTF.

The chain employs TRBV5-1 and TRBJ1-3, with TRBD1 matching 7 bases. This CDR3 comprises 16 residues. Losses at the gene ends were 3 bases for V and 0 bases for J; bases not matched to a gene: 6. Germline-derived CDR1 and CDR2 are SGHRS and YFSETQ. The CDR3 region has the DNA TGCGCCAGCAGCTCAGGACAGGCGATCTCTGGAAACACCATATATTTT. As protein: CASSSGQAISGNTIYF.

CDR3: CASSTRGLAGDTGELFF. Here the CDR3 DNA reads TGTGCCAGCAGCACCCGTGGGCTAGCGGGCGACACCGGGGAGCTGTTTTTT. The rearrangement links TRBV7-2 to TRBJ2-2, with 8 bases fitting TRBD2. The V segment lost 5 bases and the J segment 3 bases; nucleotides outside the gene matches: 11. The CDR3 covers 17 residues. Germline V lookup: CDR1 SGHTA, CDR2 FQGNSA.

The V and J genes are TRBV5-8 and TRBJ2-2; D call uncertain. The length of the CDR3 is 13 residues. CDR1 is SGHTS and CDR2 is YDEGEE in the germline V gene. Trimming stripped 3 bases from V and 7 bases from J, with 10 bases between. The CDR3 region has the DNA TGTGCCAGCAGCTACTCAGGCAACGGGGAGCTGTTTTTT. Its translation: CASSYSGNGELFF.

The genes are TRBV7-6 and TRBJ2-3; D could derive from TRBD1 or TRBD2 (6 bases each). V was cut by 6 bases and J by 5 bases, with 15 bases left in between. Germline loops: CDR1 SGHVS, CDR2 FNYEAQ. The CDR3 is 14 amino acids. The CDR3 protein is CASSLKGGKDTQYF. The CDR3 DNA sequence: TGTGCCAGCAGTTTGAAGGGGGGAAAAGATACGCAGTATTTT.

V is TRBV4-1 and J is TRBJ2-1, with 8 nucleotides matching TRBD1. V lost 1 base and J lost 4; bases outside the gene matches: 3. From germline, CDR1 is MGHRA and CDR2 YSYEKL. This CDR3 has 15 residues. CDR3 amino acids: CASSQGRDRYNEQFF. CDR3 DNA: TGCGCCAGCAGCCAAGGACGGGACAGGTACAATGAGCAGTTCTTC.

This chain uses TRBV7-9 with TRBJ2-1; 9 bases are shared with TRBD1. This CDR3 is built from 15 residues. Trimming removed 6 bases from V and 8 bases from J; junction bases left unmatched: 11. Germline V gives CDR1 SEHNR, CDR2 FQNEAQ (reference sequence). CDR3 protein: CASRSPHRGQDEQFF. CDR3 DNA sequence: TGTGCCAGCAGATCGCCACACAGGGGGCAGGATGAGCAGTTCTTC. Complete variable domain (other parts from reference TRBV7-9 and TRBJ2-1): DTGVSQNPRHKITKRGQNVTFRCDPISEHNRLYWYRQTLGQGPEFLTYFQNEAQLEKSRLLSDRFSAERPKGSFSTLEIQRTEQGDSAMYLCASRSPHRGQDEQFFGPGTRLTVL.